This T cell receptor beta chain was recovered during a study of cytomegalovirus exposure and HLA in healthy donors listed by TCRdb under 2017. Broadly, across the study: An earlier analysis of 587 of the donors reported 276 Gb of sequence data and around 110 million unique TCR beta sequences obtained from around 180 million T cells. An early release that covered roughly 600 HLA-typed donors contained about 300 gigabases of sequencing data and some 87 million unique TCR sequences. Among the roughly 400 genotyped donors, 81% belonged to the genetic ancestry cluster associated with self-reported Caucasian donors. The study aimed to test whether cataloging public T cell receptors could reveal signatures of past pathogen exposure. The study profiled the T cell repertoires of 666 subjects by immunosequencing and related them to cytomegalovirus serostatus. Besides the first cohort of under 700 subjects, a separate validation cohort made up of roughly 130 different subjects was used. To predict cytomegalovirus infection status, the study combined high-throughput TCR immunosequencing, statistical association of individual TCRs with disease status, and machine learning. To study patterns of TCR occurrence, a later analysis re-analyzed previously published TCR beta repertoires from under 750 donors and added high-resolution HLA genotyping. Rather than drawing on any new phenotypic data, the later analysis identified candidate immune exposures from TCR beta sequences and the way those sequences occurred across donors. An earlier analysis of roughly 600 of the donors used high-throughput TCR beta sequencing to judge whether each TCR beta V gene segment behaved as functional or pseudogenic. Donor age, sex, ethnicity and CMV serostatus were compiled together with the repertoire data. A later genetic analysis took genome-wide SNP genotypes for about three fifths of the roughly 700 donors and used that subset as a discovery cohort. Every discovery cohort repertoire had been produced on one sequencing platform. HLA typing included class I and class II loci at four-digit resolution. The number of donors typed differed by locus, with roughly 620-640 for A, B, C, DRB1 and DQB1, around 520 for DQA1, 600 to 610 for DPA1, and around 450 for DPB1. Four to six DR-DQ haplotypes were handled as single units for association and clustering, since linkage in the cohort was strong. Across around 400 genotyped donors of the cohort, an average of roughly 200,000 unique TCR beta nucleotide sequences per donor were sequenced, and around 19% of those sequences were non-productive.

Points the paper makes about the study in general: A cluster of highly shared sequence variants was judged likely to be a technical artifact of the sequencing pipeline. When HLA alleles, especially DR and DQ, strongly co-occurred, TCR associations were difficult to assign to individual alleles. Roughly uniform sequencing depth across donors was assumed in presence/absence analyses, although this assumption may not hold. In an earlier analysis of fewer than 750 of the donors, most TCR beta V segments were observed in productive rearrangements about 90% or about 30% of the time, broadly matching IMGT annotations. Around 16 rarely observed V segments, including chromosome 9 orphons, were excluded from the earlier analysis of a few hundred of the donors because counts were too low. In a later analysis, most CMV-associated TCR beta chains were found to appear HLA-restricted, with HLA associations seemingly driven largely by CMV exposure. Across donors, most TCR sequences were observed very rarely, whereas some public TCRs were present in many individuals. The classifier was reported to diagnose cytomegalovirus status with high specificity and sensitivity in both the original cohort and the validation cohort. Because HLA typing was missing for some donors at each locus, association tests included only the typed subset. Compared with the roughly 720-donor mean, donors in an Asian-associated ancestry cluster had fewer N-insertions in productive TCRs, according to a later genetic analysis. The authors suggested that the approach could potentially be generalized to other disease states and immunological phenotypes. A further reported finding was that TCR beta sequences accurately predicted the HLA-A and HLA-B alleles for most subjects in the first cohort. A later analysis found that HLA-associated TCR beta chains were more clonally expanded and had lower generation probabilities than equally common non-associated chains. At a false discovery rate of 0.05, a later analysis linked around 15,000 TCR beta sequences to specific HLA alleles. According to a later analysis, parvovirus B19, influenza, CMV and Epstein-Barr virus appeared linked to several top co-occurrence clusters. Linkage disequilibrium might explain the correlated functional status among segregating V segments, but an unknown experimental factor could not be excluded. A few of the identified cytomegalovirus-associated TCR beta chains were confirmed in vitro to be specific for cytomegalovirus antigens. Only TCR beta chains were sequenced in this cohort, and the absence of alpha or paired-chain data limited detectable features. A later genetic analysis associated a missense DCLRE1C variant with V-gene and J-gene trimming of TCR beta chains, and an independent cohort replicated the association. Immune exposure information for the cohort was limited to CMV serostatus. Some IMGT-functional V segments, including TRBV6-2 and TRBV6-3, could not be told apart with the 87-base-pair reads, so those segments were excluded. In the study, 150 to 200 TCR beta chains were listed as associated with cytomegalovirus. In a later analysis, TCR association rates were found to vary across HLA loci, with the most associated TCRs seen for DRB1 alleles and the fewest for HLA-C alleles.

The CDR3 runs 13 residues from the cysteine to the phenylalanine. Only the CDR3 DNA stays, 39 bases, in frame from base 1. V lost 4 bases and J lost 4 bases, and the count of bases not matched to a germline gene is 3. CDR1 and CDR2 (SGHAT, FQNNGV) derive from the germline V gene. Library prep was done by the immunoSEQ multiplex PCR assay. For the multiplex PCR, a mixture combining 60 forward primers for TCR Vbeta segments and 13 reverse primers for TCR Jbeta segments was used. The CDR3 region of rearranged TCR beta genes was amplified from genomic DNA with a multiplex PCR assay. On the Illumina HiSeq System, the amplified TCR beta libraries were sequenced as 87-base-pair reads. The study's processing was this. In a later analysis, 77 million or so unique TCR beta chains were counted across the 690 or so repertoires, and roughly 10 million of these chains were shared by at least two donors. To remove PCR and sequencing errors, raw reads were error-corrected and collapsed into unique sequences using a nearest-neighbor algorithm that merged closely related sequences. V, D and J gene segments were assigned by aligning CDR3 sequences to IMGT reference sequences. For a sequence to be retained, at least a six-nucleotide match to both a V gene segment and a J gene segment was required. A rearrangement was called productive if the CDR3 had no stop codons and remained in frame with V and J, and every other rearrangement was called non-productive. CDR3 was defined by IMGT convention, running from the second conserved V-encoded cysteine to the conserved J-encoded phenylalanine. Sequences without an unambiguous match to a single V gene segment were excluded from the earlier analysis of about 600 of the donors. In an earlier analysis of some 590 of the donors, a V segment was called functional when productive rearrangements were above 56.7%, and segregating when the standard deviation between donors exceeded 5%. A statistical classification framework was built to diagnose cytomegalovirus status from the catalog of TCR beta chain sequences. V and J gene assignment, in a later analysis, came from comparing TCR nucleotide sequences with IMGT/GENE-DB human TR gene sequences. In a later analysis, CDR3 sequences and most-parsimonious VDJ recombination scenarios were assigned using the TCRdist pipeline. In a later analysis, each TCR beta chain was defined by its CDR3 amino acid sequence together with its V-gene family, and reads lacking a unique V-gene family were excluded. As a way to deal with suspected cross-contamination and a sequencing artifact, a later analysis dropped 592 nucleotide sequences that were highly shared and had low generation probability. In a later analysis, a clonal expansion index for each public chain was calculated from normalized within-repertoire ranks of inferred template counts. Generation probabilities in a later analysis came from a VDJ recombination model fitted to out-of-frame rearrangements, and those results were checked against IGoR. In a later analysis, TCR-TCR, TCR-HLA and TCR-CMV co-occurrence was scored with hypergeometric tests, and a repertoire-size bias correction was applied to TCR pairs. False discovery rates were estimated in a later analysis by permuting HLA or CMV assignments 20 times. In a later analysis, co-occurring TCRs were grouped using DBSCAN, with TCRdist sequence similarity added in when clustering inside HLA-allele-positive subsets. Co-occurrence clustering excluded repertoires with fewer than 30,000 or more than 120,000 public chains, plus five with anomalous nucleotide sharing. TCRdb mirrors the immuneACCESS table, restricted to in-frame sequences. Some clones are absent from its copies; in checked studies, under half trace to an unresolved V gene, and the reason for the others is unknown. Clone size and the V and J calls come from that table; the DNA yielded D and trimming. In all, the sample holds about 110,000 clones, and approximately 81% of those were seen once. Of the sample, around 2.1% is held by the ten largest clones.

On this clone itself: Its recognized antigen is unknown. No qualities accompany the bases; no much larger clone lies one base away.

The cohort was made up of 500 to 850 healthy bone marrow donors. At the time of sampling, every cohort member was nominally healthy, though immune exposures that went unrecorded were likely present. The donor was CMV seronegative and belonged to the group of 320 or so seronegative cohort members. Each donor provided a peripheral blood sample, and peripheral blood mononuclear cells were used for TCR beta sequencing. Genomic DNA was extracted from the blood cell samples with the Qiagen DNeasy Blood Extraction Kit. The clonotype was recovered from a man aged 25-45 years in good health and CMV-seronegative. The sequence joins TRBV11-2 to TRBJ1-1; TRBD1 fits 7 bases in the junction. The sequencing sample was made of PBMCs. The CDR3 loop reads CASSSQGITEAFF. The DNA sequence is TGTGCCAGCAGCTCACAGGGGATCACTGAAGCTTTCTTT.